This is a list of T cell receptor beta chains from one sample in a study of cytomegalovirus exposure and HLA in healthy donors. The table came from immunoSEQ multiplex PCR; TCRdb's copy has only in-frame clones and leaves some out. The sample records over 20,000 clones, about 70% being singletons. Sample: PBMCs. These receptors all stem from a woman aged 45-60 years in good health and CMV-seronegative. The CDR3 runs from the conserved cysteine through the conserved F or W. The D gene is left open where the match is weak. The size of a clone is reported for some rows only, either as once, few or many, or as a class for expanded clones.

CASSYDMYSGEKLFF | TGCGCCAGCAGCTACGATATGTACTCGGGGGAAAAACTGTTTTTT | NA | NA | TRBJ1-4 | TRBV5-1
CASLRAGGNTEAFF | TGCGCCAGCCTCCGGGCAGGGGGAAATACTGAAGCTTTCTTT | NA | TRBD1 | TRBJ1-1 | TRBV10-2
CASSRDREKLFF | TGTGCCAGCAGCCGGGACAGGGAAAAACTGTTTTTT | few | TRBD1 | TRBJ1-4 | TRBV7-9
CSASGWGYGYTF | TGCAGCGCCTCAGGGTGGGGCTATGGCTACACCTTC | NA | NA | TRBJ1-2 | TRBV29-1
CASTRDRRAETQYF | TGTGCCAGTACCCGGGACAGAAGGGCCGAGACCCAGTACTTC | NA | TRBD1 | TRBJ2-5 | TRBV19
CASRDIGSHQPQHF | TGTGCCAGCAGGGATATCGGGTCGCACCAGCCCCAGCATTTT | NA | NA | TRBJ1-5 | TRBV6-1
CASMGGGGDQPQHF | TGTGCCAGCATGGGGGGAGGGGGAGATCAGCCCCAGCATTTT | NA | NA | TRBJ1-5 | TRBV6-1
CASSPSTGGASQETQYF | TGTGCCAGCAGTCCCTCTACAGGGGGCGCTTCTCAAGAGACCCAGTACTTC | NA | TRBD1 | TRBJ2-5 | TRBV7-9
CAGRQALNTEAFF | TGTGCCGGACGACAGGCCTTAAACACTGAAGCTTTCTTT | NA | NA | TRBJ1-1 | TRBV2
CASSLRNTEAFF | TGCGCCAGCAGTCTTAGGAACACTGAAGCTTTCTTT | NA | NA | TRBJ1-1 | TRBV23-1
CASSPVAALNQPQHF | TGTGCCAGCAGCCCTGTGGCGGCCCTCAATCAGCCCCAGCATTTT | few | NA | TRBJ1-5 | TRBV7-6
CASSPGLAGVNEQFF | TGTGCCAGCAGCCCGGGACTAGCGGGAGTAAATGAGCAGTTCTTC | NA | TRBD2 | TRBJ2-1 | TRBV5-6
CSVSSSHEQYF | TGCAGCGTTTCTAGCTCCCACGAGCAGTACTTC | NA | NA | TRBJ2-7 | TRBV29-1
CASSLDIGLAAYNEQFF | TGTGCCAGCAGCTTAGATATTGGACTAGCGGCCTACAATGAGCAGTTCTTC | NA | TRBD2 | TRBJ2-1 | TRBV7-6
CASRPAGGAYGYTF | TGTGCCAGCAGACCCGCAGGGGGTGCCTATGGCTACACCTTC | once | TRBD1 | TRBJ1-2 | TRBV9
CASIPGKGYEQYF | TGTGCCAGCATACCAGGGAAGGGCTACGAGCAGTACTTC | NA | NA | TRBJ2-7 | TRBV28
CASSLFRGSAEKLFF | TGTGCCAGCAGCTTGTTCAGAGGCTCGGCGGAAAAACTGTTTTTT | once | NA | TRBJ1-4 | TRBV5-6
CASSEALLAGGNNEQFF | TGTGCCAGCAGTGAAGCGCTTCTTGCGGGGGGCAACAATGAGCAGTTCTTC | few | TRBD2 | TRBJ2-1 | TRBV2
CASRRDNYEQYF | TGTGCCAGTAGACGGGACAACTACGAGCAGTACTTC | few | NA | TRBJ2-7 | TRBV6-1
CASSEGGYEQYF | TGTGCCAGCAGTGAAGGAGGGTATGAGCAGTACTTC | NA | NA | TRBJ2-7 | TRBV6-5
CASSLKGGVDTQYF | TGTGCCAGCAGCTTAAAGGGGGGGGTAGATACGCAGTATTTT | NA | NA | TRBJ2-3 | TRBV7-2
CASSQGGGPYEQYF | TGTGCCAGCAGCCAGGGCGGTGGGCCCTACGAGCAGTACTTC | NA | NA | TRBJ2-7 | TRBV7-8
CASSSGQPNQPQHF | TGTGCCAGCAGCTCCGGACAGCCCAATCAGCCCCAGCATTTT | NA | NA | TRBJ1-5 | TRBV7-2
CASSRVGNEQFF | TGCGCCAGCAGCCGGGTGGGTAATGAGCAGTTCTTC | NA | NA | TRBJ2-1 | TRBV10-1
CSVGPGRGETQYF | TGCAGCGTTGGGCCGGGGAGAGGAGAGACCCAGTACTTC | NA | NA | TRBJ2-5 | TRBV29-1
CASRSPGTDFTGELFF | TGTGCCAGCAGGTCCCCCGGGACAGACTTCACCGGGGAGCTGTTTTTT | NA | TRBD1 | TRBJ2-2 | TRBV2
CASSPSSGNQPQHF | TGTGCCAGCTCACCGTCCAGTGGCAATCAGCCCCAGCATTTT | NA | NA | TRBJ1-5 | TRBV18
CASSQTSRGGDTQYF | TGTGCCAGCAGCCAAACTTCCAGGGGTGGAGATACGCAGTATTTT | few | NA | TRBJ2-3 | TRBV6-5
CASRPGQFTEAFF | TGTGCCAGCAGACCGGGACAGTTTACTGAAGCTTTCTTT | once | TRBD1 | TRBJ1-1 | TRBV6-1
CASSLLAGAGELFF | TGTGCCAGCAGCTTGCTCGCGGGAGCCGGGGAGCTGTTTTTT | NA | TRBD2 | TRBJ2-2 | TRBV5-4
CASSLAETQYF | TGTGCCAGCAGCTTGGCTGAGACCCAGTACTTC | NA | NA | TRBJ2-5 | TRBV5-6
CASSPVGRAEQYF | TGCGCCAGCAGCCCAGTAGGGCGGGCTGAGCAGTACTTC | NA | NA | TRBJ2-7 | TRBV4-1
CATRRSFLGEQYF | TGTGCCACCAGGCGGAGTTTTTTAGGTGAGCAGTACTTC | once | NA | TRBJ2-7 | TRBV2
CASSSRGRDYGYTF | TGTGCCAGCAGTTCCAGGGGTAGGGACTATGGCTACACCTTC | NA | NA | TRBJ1-2 | TRBV6-5
CASSSRLAGDRSYEQYF | TGTGCCAGCAGCAGCAGACTAGCGGGGGACCGCTCCTACGAGCAGTACTTC | NA | TRBD2 | TRBJ2-7 | TRBV7-6
CASSYSTIDRQAFF | TGTGCCAGCAGTTACTCGACCATAGACAGGCAGGCTTTCTTT | NA | NA | TRBJ1-1 | TRBV6-5
CASSSTPEVRYNEQFF | TGCGCCAGCAGCTCGACACCGGAGGTTAGGTACAATGAGCAGTTCTTC | NA | NA | TRBJ2-1 | TRBV5-1
CASGTSTNEQYF | TGTGCCAGCGGCACTAGTACCAACGAGCAGTACTTC | NA | NA | TRBJ2-7 | TRBV6-4
CASSPRDRVDTEAFF | TGTGCCAGCAGCCCACGGGACAGGGTGGACACTGAAGCTTTCTTT | NA | TRBD1 | TRBJ1-1 | TRBV14
CSVGQGIGNEQFF | TGCAGCGTGGGACAGGGAATAGGCAATGAGCAGTTCTTC | NA | TRBD1 | TRBJ2-1 | TRBV29-1
CASRYPTSGEADTQYF | TGTGCCAGCAGGTATCCGACTAGCGGGGAAGCGGATACGCAGTATTTT | NA | TRBD2 | TRBJ2-3 | TRBV6-6
CASSLMNTEAFF | TGTGCCAGCAGCTTAATGAACACTGAAGCTTTCTTT | few | NA | TRBJ1-1 | TRBV2
CSVGQGANEQYF | TGCAGCGTTGGTCAGGGCGCCAACGAGCAGTACTTC | few | NA | TRBJ2-7 | TRBV29-1
CASSVGGDEKLFF | TGTGCCAGCAGCGTGGGGGGGGATGAAAAACTGTTTTTT | NA | NA | TRBJ1-4 | TRBV9
CASSFGGGNTIYF | TGTGCCAGCAGCTTCGGCGGAGGAAACACCATATATTTT | NA | NA | TRBJ1-3 | TRBV5-4
CAISGVSGGYTF | TGTGCCATCAGTGGGGTCTCGGGTGGCTACACCTTC | few | NA | TRBJ1-2 | TRBV10-3
CSVQGYNEQLF | TGCAGCGTGCAGGGATACAATGAGCAGCTCTTC | NA | NA | TRBJ2-1 | TRBV29-1
CASSLVSGAQTEAFF | TGCGCCAGCAGCTTGGTATCAGGGGCCCAAACTGAAGCTTTCTTT | few | NA | TRBJ1-1 | TRBV5-1